Each of the 9 T cell receptor beta chains below was sequenced from the same sample in a study of T cell changes during pregnancy in multiple sclerosis. The protocol was immunoSEQ multiplex PCR, while the TCRdb copy is restricted to in-frame clones and leaves out a portion. This sample has about 51,000 clones; 94% occur once, and the top ten carry around 0.6%. Material: CD4+ T cells from peripheral blood mononuclear cells, obtained in the second trimester of pregnancy. The receptors were gathered from a female donor with multiple sclerosis, enrolled in a pregnancy study.

The chain is built from TRBV30 and TRBJ1-1, with TRBD1 identical over 11 bases. The CDR3 is 12 amino acids. The germline gives CDR1 GTSNPN, CDR2 SVGIG (reference sequence). J was trimmed by 10 bases and V by 2 bases; bases with no gene match: 3. The DNA of the CDR3 is TGTGCCTGGAGTACGGGGACAGGGGGAGCTTTCTTT. Translated, it gives CAWSTGTGGAFF.

This chain connects TRBV25-1 to TRBJ1-2; D gene ambiguous. From germline, CDR1 is MGHDK and CDR2 SYGVNS. The CDR3 is made up of 11 amino acids. V lost 3 bases to trimming and J lost 9 bases, with 8 bases between them. The CDR3 DNA is TGTGCCAGCAGTGACTATGAGAGCTACACCTTC. This gives the protein CASSDYESYTF.

The CDR3 is CASSEFLGTGGEKLFF. The CDR3 DNA reads as TGTGCCAGCAGTGAATTCTTGGGGACAGGGGGCGAAAAACTGTTTTTT. The chain uses TRBV25-1 and TRBJ1-4, with TRBD1 matching over 12 bases. Germline values: CDR1 MGHDK, CDR2 SYGVNS. J lost 8 bases, V lost 1 base, and 5 bases had no gene match. This CDR3 has 16 residues.

The rearrangement uses TRBV5-5 and TRBJ1-2; 9 bases match TRBD1. Germline V lookup: CDR1 SGHKS, CDR2 YYEKEE (reference sequence). The CDR3 length is 15 residues. V gave up 4 bases and J gave up 3 bases; unmatched junction bases: 7. For the CDR3, the DNA is TGTGCCAGCAGCATCCGGGACAGGGTAGACTATGGCTACACCTTC. Protein sequence: CASSIRDRVDYGYTF.

The genes are TRBV5-6 and TRBJ2-3; 7 bases match TRBD2. There are 18 residues in the CDR3. Germline CDR1 reads SGHDT; CDR2 reads YYEEEE. The V and J ends lost 3 bases and 2 bases, in that order; junction bases with no gene match: 15. The CDR3 DNA is TGTGCCAGCAGCTCGGAGTCTAGCGGAGCTATTTTCACAGATACGCAGTATTTT. It encodes CASSSESSGAIFTDTQYF.

The chain couples TRBV6-1 to TRBJ2-3; D might be TRBD1 (6 bases). The CDR3 extends over 15 amino acids. Trimming pared 6 bases from V and 4 bases from J, leaving 17 bases between. The germline CDR1 and CDR2 sequences are MNHNS and SASEGT. Here the CDR3 DNA reads TGTGCCAGCAGGGAGACGACACAGGGCGCAGATACGCAGTATTTT. As protein: CASRETTQGADTQYF.

CDR3 in amino acids: CASSINGQTAYGYTF. The CDR3 DNA is TGTGCCAGTAGTATAAATGGACAGACTGCCTATGGCTACACCTTC. The J gene is TRBJ1-2, the V gene TRBV19; a possible D gene is TRBD1 (6 bases). V lost 2 bases, J lost 4 bases, and 14 bases lay in between. The CDR3 extends over 15 amino acids. The V gene's germline CDR1 is LNHDA and CDR2 SQIVND (reference sequence).

This chain uses TRBV11-2 with TRBJ2-1; D possibly corresponds to TRBD1 (6 bases). The germline V gene encodes CDR1 SGHAT and CDR2 FQNNGV. The CDR3 totals 13 residues. V was clipped by 0 bases and J by 9 bases, with 9 bases between them. CDR3 nucleotide sequence: TGTGCCAGCAGCTTAGATCGGACAGTTGAGCAGTTCTTC. The encoded protein is CASSLDRTVEQFF.

V is TRBV7-6 and J is TRBJ1-2, with D hard to call. V dropped 1 base and J dropped 8 bases, with 20 bases sitting between them. CDR1 is SGHVS, CDR2 FNYEAQ, per germline. This CDR3 has 16 amino acids. The CDR3 here is CASSLELGSLGGGYTF. The DNA of the CDR3 is TGTGCCAGCAGCTTAGAGCTTGGCAGTTTGGGCGGGGGCTACACCTTC. Filled out from reference TRBV7-6 and TRBJ1-2, the complete variable domain reads GAGVSQSPRYKVTKRGQDVALRCDPISGHVSLYWYRQALGQGPEFLTYFNYEAQQDKSGLPNDRFSAERPEGSISTLTIQRTEQRDSAMYRCASSLELGSLGGGYTFGSGTRLTVV.